This T cell receptor beta chain comes out of a study of vaccination effects on CD4 cells after COVID-19. A 10-day culture period preceded the isolation of CD4+ T cells. Vaccination of participants consisted of two doses of either the BNT162b2 or mRNA-1273 vaccine. Germline loops: CDR1 SGHRS, CDR2 YFSETQ. This CDR3 has 14 amino acids. The V gene end was trimmed by 2 bases and the J gene end by 3 bases; junction bases not matched to a gene: 5. General observations from the study: Early post-infection timepoints were missing from the study, which also had few convalescent patients.

Measured with immunoSEQ multiplex PCR; TCRdb has only the in-frame clones, and not every one. The sample consists of about 39,000 clones, around 71% of them appearing once. As concerns this clone: No antigen is known for it.

V usage is TRBV5-1 and J usage is TRBJ2-7, with 7 bases that match TRBD1. This TCR came from a human donor who received a COVID-19 vaccine. Sequencing used CD4+ T cells from PBMCs cultured without peptide, obtained after COVID-19 vaccination. This CDR3 is CASSFSTGNYEQYF. CDR3 coding DNA: TGCGCCAGCAGCTTTTCGACAGGGAACTACGAGCAGTACTTC.